This T cell receptor beta chain was recorded in a study of cytomegalovirus exposure and HLA in healthy donors listed by TCRdb under 2017. Regarding the study in general: An earlier analysis of a few hundred of the donors reported approximately 300 Gb of sequence data and roughly 120 million unique TCR beta sequences obtained from around 190 million T cells. Roughly 320 gigabases of sequencing data and 70 million to 100 million unique TCR sequences made up an early release that covered several hundred HLA-typed donors. Among the roughly 400 genotyped donors, about 83% belonged to the genetic ancestry cluster associated with self-reported Caucasian donors. The study aimed to test whether signatures of past pathogen exposure could be identified by cataloging public T cell receptors. The study used immunosequencing to profile the T cell repertoires of approximately 640 subjects and linked those repertoires to cytomegalovirus serostatus. Besides the first cohort of approximately 710 subjects, a separate validation cohort made up of 120 different subjects was used. To predict cytomegalovirus infection status, the study brought together high-throughput TCR immunosequencing, statistical association of individual TCRs with disease status, and machine learning. To study patterns of TCR occurrence, a later analysis re-analyzed previously published TCR beta repertoires from 550 to 800 donors and added high-resolution HLA genotyping. Rather than drawing on any new phenotypic data, the later analysis identified candidate immune exposures from TCR beta sequences and the way those sequences occurred across donors. An earlier analysis of approximately 500 of the donors applied high-throughput TCR beta sequencing to assess whether each TCR beta V gene segment acted as functional or pseudogenic. Donor age, sex, ethnicity and CMV serostatus were compiled together with the repertoire data. A later genetic analysis took genome-wide SNP genotypes for about 65% of the 666 donors and used that subset as a discovery cohort. All discovery cohort repertoires had been generated using a single sequencing platform. HLA typing included class I and class II loci at four-digit resolution. The number of typed donors differed by locus: about 620-640 for A, B, C, DRB1 and DQB1; approximately 520 for DQA1; 606 for DPA1; and 450 to 480 for DPB1. Four to six DR-DQ haplotypes were handled as single units for association and clustering, since linkage in the cohort was strong. Among a few hundred genotyped donors of the cohort, an average of roughly 240,000 unique TCR beta nucleotide sequences were sequenced per donor, 15% to 20% of them non-productive.

The cohort comprised hundreds of healthy bone marrow donors. At the time of sampling, every cohort member was nominally healthy, though immune exposures that went unrecorded were likely present. The donor was CMV seronegative and belonged to the group of over 300 seronegative cohort members. Each donor provided a peripheral blood sample, and peripheral blood mononuclear cells were used for TCR beta sequencing. The Qiagen DNeasy Blood Extraction Kit was used to extract genomic DNA from the blood cell samples. Preparation of the library involved the immunoSEQ multiplex PCR assay. For the multiplex PCR, a mixture combining 60 forward primers for TCR Vbeta segments and 13 reverse primers for TCR Jbeta segments was used. Amplification of the CDR3 region of rearranged TCR beta genes was performed with a multiplex PCR assay on genomic DNA. Amplified TCR beta libraries were sequenced as 87-base-pair reads on the Illumina HiSeq System. Under the source paper's analysis protocol: A later analysis tallied roughly 78 million unique TCR beta chains across the 700 or so repertoires, and some 10 million of those chains were shared by two or more donors. To remove PCR and sequencing errors, raw reads were error-corrected and collapsed into unique sequences using a nearest-neighbor algorithm that merged closely related sequences. To assign V, D and J gene segments, CDR3 sequences were aligned to IMGT reference sequences. Each retained sequence needed at least a six-nucleotide match to both a V gene segment and a J gene segment. Rearrangements were called productive when the CDR3 lacked stop codons and stayed in frame with V and J; all others were non-productive. Following IMGT convention, CDR3 was defined as the stretch from the second conserved V-encoded cysteine to the conserved J-encoded phenylalanine. In an earlier analysis of some 550 of the donors, sequences lacking an unambiguous match to a single V gene segment were excluded. An earlier analysis of around 600 of the donors classified V segments as functional when productive rearrangements were above 56.7% and as segregating when the standard deviation between donors was above 5%. A statistical classification framework was built to diagnose cytomegalovirus status from the catalog of TCR beta chain sequences. A later analysis assigned V and J genes by comparing TCR nucleotide sequences with IMGT/GENE-DB human TR gene sequences. In a later analysis, CDR3 sequences and most-parsimonious VDJ recombination scenarios were assigned using the TCRdist pipeline. In a later analysis, every TCR beta chain was defined by the combination of its CDR3 amino acid sequence and its V-gene family, and reads without a unique V-gene family were dropped. A later analysis removed 592 highly shared, low-generation-probability nucleotide sequences to deal with suspected cross-contamination and a sequencing artifact. In a later analysis, a clonal expansion index for each public chain was calculated from normalized within-repertoire ranks of inferred template counts. Generation probabilities in a later analysis came from a VDJ recombination model fitted to out-of-frame rearrangements, and those results were checked against IGoR. In a later analysis, hypergeometric tests were used to score TCR-TCR, TCR-HLA and TCR-CMV co-occurrence, with a repertoire-size bias correction applied to TCR pairs. False discovery rates were estimated in a later analysis by permuting HLA or CMV assignments 20 times. In a later analysis, co-occurring TCRs were grouped with DBSCAN, and TCRdist sequence similarity was added when clustering was performed within HLA-allele-positive subsets. Repertoires with fewer than 30,000 or more than 120,000 public chains were left out of co-occurrence clustering, as were four to six repertoires with anomalous nucleotide sharing. TCRdb carries this immuneACCESS record with in-frame sequences only. Its versions omit some clonotypes, under half of them owing to an unresolved V gene in the studies checked, with the rest unexplained. V and J calls and clone size are those listed in that table; D and trimming were worked out from the DNA. The sample table shows 150,000 to 200,000 clones, and about three quarters are seen once. The ten largest make up over 2.5% of the sample.

Study-wide findings and limitations: Approximately 18 rarely observed V segments, including chromosome 9 orphons, were excluded from the earlier analysis of approximately 500 of the donors because counts were too low. Sequencing depth was assumed to be roughly uniform across donors in the presence/absence analyses, though that assumption may not hold. Immune exposure information for the cohort was limited to CMV serostatus. Correlated functional status among segregating V segments might reflect linkage disequilibrium, but an unknown experimental factor could not be ruled out. A few of the identified cytomegalovirus-associated TCR beta chains were confirmed in vitro to be specific for cytomegalovirus antigens. A later analysis reported that several top co-occurrence clusters appeared linked to parvovirus B19, influenza, CMV and Epstein-Barr virus. A later genetic analysis reported fewer N-insertions in productive TCRs among donors in an Asian-associated ancestry cluster than the roughly 670-donor mean. Most TCR sequences were seen in very few donors, while some public TCRs were found in many individuals. A later analysis found that TCR association rates varied across HLA loci, with DRB1 alleles showing the most associated TCRs and HLA-C alleles the fewest. Compared with equally common non-associated chains, HLA-associated TCR beta chains in a later analysis were more clonally expanded and had lower generation probabilities. Some IMGT-functional V segments, including TRBV6-2 and TRBV6-3, could not be told apart with the 87-base-pair reads, so those segments were excluded. V-gene and J-gene trimming of TCR beta chains was associated with a missense DCLRE1C variant in a later genetic analysis, and the association was replicated in an independent cohort. At a false discovery rate of 0.05, a later analysis linked about 16,000 TCR beta sequences to specific HLA alleles. According to the authors, the approach could potentially be generalized to other disease states and immunological phenotypes. In an earlier analysis of 587 of the donors, most TCR beta V segments were observed in productive rearrangements about 87% or about 30% of the time, broadly matching IMGT annotations. A total of 150 to 200 TCR beta chains were listed by the study as associated with cytomegalovirus. A further reported finding was that TCR beta sequences accurately predicted the HLA-A and HLA-B alleles for most subjects in the first cohort. Most CMV-associated TCR beta chains appeared to be HLA-restricted in a later analysis, and the HLA associations seemed to be driven largely by CMV exposure. The cohort was sequenced for TCR beta chains only, and without alpha or paired-chain data the features that could be detected were limited. Because some donors lacked HLA typing at each locus, the association tests relied only on the typed subset. The sequencing pipeline was judged likely to have produced a cluster of highly shared sequence variants as a technical artifact. Strong co-occurrence of HLA alleles, especially DR and DQ, made assigning TCR associations to individual alleles difficult. In both the original and validation cohorts, the classifier was reported to diagnose cytomegalovirus status with high specificity and sensitivity.

CDR3 length: 13 amino acids, cysteine to phenylalanine. Only the CDR3 part of the read is kept: 39 bases, read in frame from the first base. V loses 8 bases at its end and J loses 4 bases; junction bases beyond the gene matches: 4. Based on the germline V gene, the CDR1 and CDR2 sequences are SGHVS and FNYEAQ. Concerning this clone: Which antigen it targets is not known. Base qualities are not provided; no much larger clone lies one nucleotide away.

Sequencing was done on a sample of PBMCs. This sequence originates from a woman in her 30s in good health and CMV-seronegative. Recombination connected TRBV7-6 to TRBJ2-2, and 7 junctional nucleotides match TRBD2. The encoded CDR3 is CASVSGFTGELFF. Here is the DNA: TGTGCCAGCGTTAGCGGGTTCACCGGGGAGCTGTTTTTT.